This T cell receptor (beta chain) originates from a study of cytotoxic CD8 clonotypes in ibrutinib-treated CLL. Looking at the study overall: Patient counts were roughly 10 relapsed/refractory, under 16 treatment-naive and 17 IGHV unmutated. Partial responders around 24, complete 2; around twelve progressed and some 14 stayed in remission by median about 5.5 years.

The protocol was immunoSEQ multiplex PCR, while the TCRdb copy is restricted to in-frame clones and leaves out a portion. Among approximately 190,000 clones listed, around 70% were seen once. The CDR3 contains 11 residues. Per the germline V gene, CDR1 is MNHEY and CDR2 is SMNVEV (reference sequence). The germline V and J ends were trimmed by 5 bases and 7 bases, with 8 bases remaining between them. The chain is built from TRBV27 and TRBJ2-5, with D hard to call. The starting material was PBMCs, obtained after 12 months of ibrutinib treatment. The sequence derives from a human donor with chronic lymphocytic leukemia. Written as DNA, the CDR3 is TGTGCCAGCAGTCACCTTGGGACCCAGTACTTC. Encoded protein: CASSHLGTQYF.